This T cell receptor beta chain was sequenced for a study of T-cell reconstitution after alpha-beta-depleted transplantation in children (dated by TCRdb to 2016 to 2017). Looking at the study overall: Using TCR repertoire profiling, the study followed T-cell immune reconstitution in a quantitative way in children after TCRalphabeta/CD19-depleted allogeneic hematopoietic cell transplantation. Study-wide findings and limitations: In some patients, the high TCRbeta diversity seen at day 60 was put down to recipient T cells and intrathymic progenitors that had survived conditioning. Over the following months the frequencies of hyperexpanded clones went down, and after one year T-cell counts and TCRbeta diversity were mostly credited to newly produced T cells. About two months after transplant, the apparently early recovery of alphabetaT-cell counts reportedly depended on just several hundred clones that had expanded rapidly and came from non-depleted graft cells.

The junction carries 7 bases between V and J, which are trimmed by 2 bases and 0 bases respectively. CDR1 and CDR2 (MNHEY, SVGEGT) derive from the germline V gene. The CDR3 covers 15 residues, taking in both the cysteine and the phenylalanine. Only CDR3 DNA remains: 45 bases, in frame from the first base. This sample's treatment or condition label indicates: allogeneic hematopoietic cell transplantation with graft depleted of TCRalphabeta T cells and CD19 B cells. The transplant recipients were children given TCRalphabeta/CD19-depleted allogeneic hematopoietic cell grafts. This clonotype was observed many times. This clone's antigen is unknown. Base qualities are not at hand, and no much larger clone is one base apart. Libraries came from PCR. The sequencer listed for this sample is Illumina HiSeq 2500. To normalize quantification of the TCRbeta repertoire, the TCR libraries were built with molecular barcoding that relied on unique molecular identifiers. The public reads were reprocessed in TCRdb via fastp at Q25 and MiXCR, keeping in-frame beta chains. Rows are unified per CDR3 protein, each entry keeping the most common DNA and genes. For this sample the table gives roughly 300,000 distinct CDR3 sequences, of which more than 9% were detected only once. The top ten clonotypes cover about 20% of the sample.

Specimen: peripheral blood, collected 180 days after TCRalphabeta/CD19-depleted stem cell transplant. This TCR was sampled from a male patient aged 2-15 years who had a stem cell transplant for chronic granulomatous disease, so the T cells may come from the graft donor. The V and J segments used are TRBV6-2 or TRBV6-3 and TRBJ2-2; no D segment can be confidently identified. The base sequence is TGTGCCAGCAGTTACAAGACTTCGAACACCGGGGAGCTGTTTTTT. Translated, this is CASSYKTSNTGELFF.